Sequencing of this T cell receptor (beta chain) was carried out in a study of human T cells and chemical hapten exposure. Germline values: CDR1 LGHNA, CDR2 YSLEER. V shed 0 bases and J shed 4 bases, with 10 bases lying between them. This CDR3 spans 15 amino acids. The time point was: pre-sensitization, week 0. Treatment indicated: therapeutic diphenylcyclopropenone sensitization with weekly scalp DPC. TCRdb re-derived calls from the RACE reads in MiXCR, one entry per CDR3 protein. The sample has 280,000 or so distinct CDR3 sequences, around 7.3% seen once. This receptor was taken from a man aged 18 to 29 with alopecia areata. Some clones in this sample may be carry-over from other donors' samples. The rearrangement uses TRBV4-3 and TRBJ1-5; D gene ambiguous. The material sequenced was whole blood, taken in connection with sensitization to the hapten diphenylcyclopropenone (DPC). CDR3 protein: CASSQDLGLNQPQHF. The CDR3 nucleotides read TGCGCCAGCAGCCAAGATCTCGGCTTAAATCAGCCCCAGCATTTT.